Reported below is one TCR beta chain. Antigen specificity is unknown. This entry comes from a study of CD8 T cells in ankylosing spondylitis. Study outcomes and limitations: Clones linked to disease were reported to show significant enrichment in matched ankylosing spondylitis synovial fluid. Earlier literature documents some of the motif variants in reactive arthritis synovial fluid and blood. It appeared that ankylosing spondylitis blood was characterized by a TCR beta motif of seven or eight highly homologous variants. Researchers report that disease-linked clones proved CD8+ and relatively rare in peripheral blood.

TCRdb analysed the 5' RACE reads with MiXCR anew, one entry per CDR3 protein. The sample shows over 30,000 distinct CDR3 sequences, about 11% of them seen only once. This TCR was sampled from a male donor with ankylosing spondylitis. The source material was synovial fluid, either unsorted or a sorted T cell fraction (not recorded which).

CDR3 protein: CAWRRASYNEQFF. The CDR3 nucleotides are TGTGCCTGGAGGCGGGCCTCCTACAATGAGCAGTTCTTC. This chain links TRBV30 with TRBJ2-1; the D gene is possibly TRBD2 (5 bases). The germline CDR1 and CDR2 sequences are GTSNPN and SVGIG (reference sequence). Between the trimmed V and J ends, which lost 3 bases and 0 bases, there was a span of 6 bases. The CDR3 is made up of 13 amino acids.